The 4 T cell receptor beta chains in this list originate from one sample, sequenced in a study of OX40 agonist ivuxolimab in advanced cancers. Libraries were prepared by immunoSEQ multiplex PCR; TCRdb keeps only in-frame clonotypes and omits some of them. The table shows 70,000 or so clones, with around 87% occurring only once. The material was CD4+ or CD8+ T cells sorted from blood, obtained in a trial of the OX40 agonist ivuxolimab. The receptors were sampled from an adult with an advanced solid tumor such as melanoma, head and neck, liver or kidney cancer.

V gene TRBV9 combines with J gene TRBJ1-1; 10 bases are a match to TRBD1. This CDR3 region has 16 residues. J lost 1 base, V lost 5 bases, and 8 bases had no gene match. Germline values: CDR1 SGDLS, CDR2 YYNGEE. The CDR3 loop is CASSPDRGPKNTEAFF. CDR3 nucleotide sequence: TGTGCCAGCAGTCCTGACAGGGGGCCTAAGAACACTGAAGCTTTCTTT.

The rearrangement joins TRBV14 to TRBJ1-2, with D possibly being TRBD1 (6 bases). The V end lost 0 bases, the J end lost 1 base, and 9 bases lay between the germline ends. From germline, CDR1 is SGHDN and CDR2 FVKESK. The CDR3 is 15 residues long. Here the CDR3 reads CASSQEQGGNYGYTF. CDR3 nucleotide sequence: TGTGCCAGCAGCCAAGAACAGGGTGGTAACTATGGCTACACCTTC. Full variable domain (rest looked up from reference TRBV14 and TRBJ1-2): EAGVTQFPSHSVIEKGQTVTLRCDPISGHDNLYWYRRVMGKEIKFLLHFVKESKQDESGMPNNRFLAERTGGTYSTLKVQPAELEDSGVYFCASSQEQGGNYGYTFGSGTRLTVV.

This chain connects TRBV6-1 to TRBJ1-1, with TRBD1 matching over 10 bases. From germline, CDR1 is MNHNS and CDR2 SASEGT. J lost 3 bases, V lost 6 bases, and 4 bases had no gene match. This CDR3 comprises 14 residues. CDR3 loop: CASSPDRGDTEAFF. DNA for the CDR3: TGTGCCAGCAGCCCGGACAGGGGGGACACTGAAGCTTTCTTT.

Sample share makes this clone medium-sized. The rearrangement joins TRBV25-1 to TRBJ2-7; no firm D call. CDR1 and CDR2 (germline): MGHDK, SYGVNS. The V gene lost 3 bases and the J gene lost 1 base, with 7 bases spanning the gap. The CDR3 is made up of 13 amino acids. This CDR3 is CASSDNLSYEQYF. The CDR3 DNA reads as TGTGCCAGCAGTGATAACTTGTCCTACGAGCAGTACTTC.